These 18 T cell receptor beta chains were all obtained from the same sample, sequenced in a study of blood T cell repertoires in COVID-19. Clones were read by immunoSEQ multiplex PCR, and TCRdb kept only the in-frame ones, dropping some. The sample holds about 490,000 clones, roughly 88% seen once. What was sequenced was peripheral blood. The source is a human donor in a cohort sampled during active COVID-19.

This rearrangement joins TRBV11-2 to TRBJ1-6; 7 bases match TRBD1. The CDR3 is 14 residues long. Germline V lookup: CDR1 SGHAT, CDR2 FQNNGV. V dropped 6 bases and J dropped 6; count of bases not matched to a gene: 5. CDR3 residues: CASRETGVNSPLHF. The CDR3 DNA reads as TGTGCCAGCAGGGAAACAGGGGTTAATTCACCCCTCCACTTT.

V gene TRBV5-1 combines with J gene TRBJ2-7; no reliable D call. The V gene lost 3 bases and the J gene lost 0 bases, with 7 bases spanning the gap. Germline lookup yields CDR1 SGHRS and CDR2 YFSETQ. This CDR3 region has 13 residues. In DNA form, the CDR3 reads TGCGCCAGCAGCTCCTACGTCTCCTACGAGCAGTACTTC. Protein product: CASSSYVSYEQYF.

This clone has just a few counts. The V gene is TRBV2, the J gene TRBJ2-7; TRBD2 is a possible D gene (5 bases). V was trimmed by 7 bases and J by 1 base, leaving 17 bases between them. The CDR3 covers 15 residues. Germline values: CDR1 SNHLY, CDR2 FYNNEI. The CDR3 reads CASTPGGSLSYEQYF. In nucleotides, the CDR3 is TGTGCCAGCACCCCCGGCGGGTCCCTTTCCTACGAGCAGTACTTC.

This chain links TRBV20-1 with TRBJ1-1; the D is unclear. Germline CDR1 is DFQATT and CDR2 is SNEGSKA (reference sequence). Trimming removed 3 bases at V and 5 bases at J, with 10 bases between. This CDR3 comprises 12 residues. CDR3 protein: CSASRRTTEAFF. The CDR3 nucleotides are TGCAGTGCTAGTCGGAGGACTACTGAAGCTTTCTTT.

This chain links TRBV10-3 with TRBJ1-2; 10 bases agree with TRBD1. V was pared by 11 bases and J by 7 bases, with 10 bases of the junction left unmatched. The CDR3 runs 13 residues. CDR1 is ENHRY, CDR2 SYGVKD, per germline. The CDR3 region has the DNA TGTGCCTCCGGGACAGGGGTGACCGCTGGCTACACCTTC. It specifies CASGTGVTAGYTF.

The rearrangement links TRBV5-1 to TRBJ2-7, with 12 positions matching TRBD2. Germline V gives CDR1 SGHRS, CDR2 YFSETQ. The CDR3 loop spans 15 amino acids. The junction had 7 bases not matched to a gene; V was cut back by 0 bases and J by 9 bases. CDR3 sequence (DNA): TGCGCCAGCAGCTTGGTACTAGCGGGAGGAGTGGGGCAGTACTTC. Protein product: CASSLVLAGGVGQYF.

This clone has only a few counts. This chain uses TRBV28 with TRBJ1-2; a weak D match, TRBD1 (5 bases). The CDR3 has 14 residues. Trimming shortened V by 5 bases and J by 2 bases, and 12 bases separated the two germline ends. CDR1 is MDHEN, CDR2 SYDVKM, per germline. CDR3 in amino acids: CASSRVKGNYGYTF. The CDR3 coding sequence is TGTGCCAGCAGTAGGGTCAAGGGGAACTATGGCTACACCTTC.

A few counts support this clone. J is TRBJ1-1 and V is TRBV6-5; no clear D. The V end lost 0 bases, the J end lost 2 bases, and 7 bases lay between the germline ends. The CDR3 runs 14 residues. Germline lookup yields CDR1 MNHEY and CDR2 SVGAGI. As DNA, the CDR3 is TGTGCCAGCAGTTACTCGGCGGTAAACACTGAAGCTTTCTTT. Its translation: CASSYSAVNTEAFF.

The chain couples TRBV28 to TRBJ1-1; 7 nucleotides agree with TRBD1. Losses at the gene ends were 6 bases for V and 3 bases for J; bases not matched to a gene: 10. The CDR3 consists of 15 residues. Germline values: CDR1 MDHEN, CDR2 SYDVKM. CDR3 region: CASSPTGLVDTEAFF. CDR3 sequence (DNA): TGTGCCAGCAGCCCGACAGGGCTTGTGGACACTGAAGCTTTCTTT.

This clone was counted between two and nine times. The genes are TRBV3-1 (or the pseudogene TRBV3-2) and TRBJ1-5; D not certain. Germline assignment: CDR1 LGHDT and CDR2 YNNKEL (reference sequence). The CDR3 has 14 amino acids. V was clipped by 0 bases and J by 3 bases, with 6 bases between them. The CDR3 sequence is CASSQDYNNQPQHF. The DNA for the CDR3 is TGTGCCAGCAGCCAAGATTATAACAATCAGCCCCAGCATTTT.

The CDR3 spells CSAQGIKEEAFF. The CDR3 nucleotides are TGCAGCGCCCAGGGTATTAAGGAGGAAGCTTTCTTT. This chain uses TRBV29-1 with TRBJ1-1, with D possibly being TRBD1 (5 bases). The CDR3 consists of 12 residues. The germline V and J ends were trimmed by 7 bases and 8 bases, with 17 bases remaining between them. Germline V gene sequence: CDR1 SQVTM, CDR2 ANQGSEA. Full variable domain (rest looked up from reference TRBV29-1 and TRBJ1-1): SAVISQKPSRDICQRGTSLTIQCQVDSQVTMMFWYRQQPGQSLTLIATANQGSEATYESGFVIDKFPISRPNLTFSTLTVSNMSPEDSSIYLCSAQGIKEEAFFGQGTRLTVV.

This rearrangement joins TRBV19 to TRBJ1-1; the match to TRBD1 covers 7 bases. The CDR3 covers 15 residues. V lost 7 bases to trimming and J lost 6 bases; unmatched junction nucleotides: 14. Germline CDR1 and CDR2: LNHDA and SQIVND (reference sequence). CDR3 sequence: CASTYLRQGIAEAFF. CDR3 sequence (DNA): TGTGCCAGTACCTACTTACGACAGGGTATCGCTGAAGCTTTCTTT.

The rearrangement uses TRBV25-1 and TRBJ1-2, with TRBD1 matching over 9 bases. CDR3 size: 15 residues. Germline V CDR1 and CDR2: MGHDK, SYGVNS. The junction had 7 bases not matched to a gene; V was cut back by 8 bases and J by 0 bases. CDR3 sequence reads: CASGHGQGTNYGYTF. The CDR3 DNA reads TGTGCCAGCGGCCATGGACAGGGGACTAACTATGGCTACACCTTC.

The rearrangement uses TRBV7-3 and TRBJ2-1; D is possibly TRBD1 (5 bases). Germline lookup yields CDR1 SGHTA and CDR2 FQGTGA. The CDR3 runs to 17 residues. The V end lost 5 bases, the J end lost 0 bases, and 17 bases lay between the germline ends. The CDR3 coding sequence is TGTGCCAGCAGCCCGCTATCTACAGGCAGCTCCTACAATGAGCAGTTCTTC. Its protein product is CASSPLSTGSSYNEQFF.

The chain joins TRBV28 to TRBJ2-7, with TRBD2 identical over 11 bases. The CDR3 consists of 16 residues. The V gene's germline CDR1 is MDHEN and CDR2 SYDVKM. V lost 6 bases and J lost 3; bases outside the gene matches: 10. In DNA, the CDR3 is TGTGCCAGCAGACGTACAGGTCTAGCGGGAGGCTACGAGCAGTACTTC. Amino acid sequence: CASRRTGLAGGYEQYF. The full variable domain, with the rest looked up from reference TRBV28 and TRBJ2-7, is DVKVTQSSRYLVKRTGEKVFLECVQDMDHENMFWYRQDPGLGLRLIYFSYDVKMKEKGDIPEGYSVSREKKERFSLILESASTNQTSMYLCASRRTGLAGGYEQYFGPGTRLTVT.

The V call is TRBV18, the J call TRBJ1-2, with D possibly TRBD1 on 6 matching bases. The germline V gene encodes CDR1 KGHSH and CDR2 LQKENI. The CDR3 covers 15 residues. Trimming stripped 1 base from V and 4 bases from J, with 13 bases between. CDR3 protein: CASSPRDRLPYGYTF. The CDR3 coding sequence is TGTGCCAGCTCACCACGCGACAGGCTGCCCTATGGCTACACCTTC.

The chain recombines TRBV5-4 with TRBJ2-3; 14 bases are a match to TRBD2. Germline CDR1 is SGHNT and CDR2 is YYREEE (reference sequence). This CDR3 is built from 17 residues. The V segment lost 2 bases and the J segment 3 bases; nucleotides outside the gene matches: 5. The CDR3 region has the DNA TGTGCCAGCAGCTTCGGACTAGCGGGAGGTGGAACAGATACGCAGTATTTT. Translated, it gives CASSFGLAGGGTDTQYF.

For the CDR3, the DNA is TGTGCCAGCAGCTCACCCGGGGGTAGCGGGGAGGAGCTGTTTTTT. It yields the protein CASSSPGGSGEELFF. The J gene is TRBJ2-2, the V gene TRBV7-9; 8 nucleotides match TRBD2. The CDR3 sequence is 15 residues long. Germline V gives CDR1 SEHNR, CDR2 FQNEAQ (reference sequence). The J segment lost 10 bases and the V segment lost 4 bases, leaving 11 bases of the junction unmatched.